This T cell receptor (beta chain) was documented in a study of identical twins. Notes on this clonotype: The antigen remains unidentified.

A single record per CDR3 protein comes from TCRdb applying MiXCR to the 5' RACE reads. The sample lists approximately 630,000 distinct CDR3 sequences, around 7.4% occurring once. V shed 6 bases, J shed 3 bases, and the junction held 8 bases outside the gene matches. The germline gives CDR1 SEHNR, CDR2 FQNEAQ (reference sequence). The CDR3 consists of 15 residues. Overall study results and limits: While abundant cord blood beta clonotypes carried fewer insertions, memory repertoires showed no such pattern. These conclusions were based on statistical analysis (cross-sectional, not following the same donors).

This same sample was also part of a study on yellow fever vaccine responses in identical twins. That investigation notes: Twins' vaccine T cell responses were reported to seem partly convergent and partly personalized.

The receptor was isolated from a young woman in good health. The chain recombines TRBV7-9 with TRBJ2-1; the match to TRBD2 covers 7 bases. The sample was PBMCs. CDR3 nucleotide sequence: TGTGCCAGCAGTCTAAGCGGGACCCGCTACAATGAGCAGTTCTTC. Residues: CASSLSGTRYNEQFF.